The 14 T cell receptor beta chains listed next were all sequenced from one sample in a study of radiotherapy plus CTLA-4 blockade in lung cancer. Generated by immunoSEQ multiplex PCR, the TCRdb table keeps only in-frame clones and is missing some. The sample contains about 47,000 clones, 65% to 85% of which appear only once. The starting material was peripheral blood, obtained from a patient treated with radiotherapy plus ipilimumab. The receptors stem from a human donor with non-small cell lung cancer who had stable disease on radiotherapy plus ipilimumab.

V usage is TRBV5-6 and J usage is TRBJ2-7, with D maybe TRBD2 (6 bases). CDR3 length: 15 amino acids. Deletions cut 5 bases from V and 0 bases from J, with 15 bases between. The germline V gene encodes CDR1 SGHDT and CDR2 YYEEEE. CDR3 protein: CASRRGGASSYEQYF. CDR3 DNA sequence: TGTGCCAGCAGGCGGGGCGGGGCGAGCTCCTACGAGCAGTACTTC. The full variable domain, rest sourced from reference TRBV5-6 and TRBJ2-7, is DAGVTQSPTHLIKTRGQQVTLRCSPKSGHDTVSWYQQALGQGPQFIFQYYEEEERQRGNFPDRFSGHQFPNYSSELNVNALLLGDSALYLCASRRGGASSYEQYFGPGTRLTVT.

This clone was seen just once. The V call is TRBV9, the J call TRBJ2-7; no reliable D call. Germline lookup yields CDR1 SGDLS and CDR2 YYNGEE. The CDR3 runs 13 residues. Trimming removed 0 bases from V and 3 bases from J, with 7 bases in between. The CDR3 DNA reads as TGTGCCAGCAGCGTAGGTGAAAGCTACGAGCAGTACTTC. Translated: CASSVGESYEQYF.

The CDR3 DNA reads as TGCGCCAGCAGATTCCAAGGGGGCGCAGGTTCCGCTGAAGCTTTCTTT. Translating it yields CASRFQGGAGSAEAFF. V gene TRBV5-1 combines with J gene TRBJ1-1; 7 bases align to TRBD1. After removal of 5 bases from V and 6 bases from J, the junction contained 16 bases not matched to a gene. Germline assignment: CDR1 SGHRS and CDR2 YFSETQ. The CDR3 sequence is 16 residues long.

This chain uses TRBV28 with TRBJ1-3; D may be TRBD1 (6 bases). Trimming removed 3 bases from V and 7 bases from J, with 10 bases in between. There are 13 residues in the CDR3. The germline V gene encodes CDR1 MDHEN and CDR2 SYDVKM. CDR3 in DNA: TGTGCCAGCAGTTTGCCCGGGGGCAACACCATATATTTT. Amino acid sequence: CASSLPGGNTIYF.

This chain joins TRBV7-6 and TRBJ2-1; D gene uncertain. There are 13 residues in the CDR3. Germline-derived CDR1 and CDR2 are SGHVS and FNYEAQ. V was pared by 5 bases and J by 7 bases, with 12 bases between. The DNA for the CDR3 is TGTGCCAGCAGCAGGGTTCTGGGGAATGAGCAGTTCTTC. This gives the protein CASSRVLGNEQFF. Full variable domain (outside the CDR3, taken from reference TRBV7-6 and TRBJ2-1): GAGVSQSPRYKVTKRGQDVALRCDPISGHVSLYWYRQALGQGPEFLTYFNYEAQQDKSGLPNDRFSAERPEGSISTLTIQRTEQRDSAMYRCASSRVLGNEQFFGPGTRLTVL.

V gene TRBV27 combines with J gene TRBJ2-3, with D uncertain. In germline, CDR1 is MNHEY, CDR2 SMNVEV (reference sequence). This CDR3 spans 16 amino acids. Trimming left V 7 bases short and J 0 bases short, with 17 bases between. Written as DNA, the CDR3 is TGTGCCAGCAATCCCCAAAGGCAGATCAGCACAGATACGCAGTATTTT. It specifies CASNPQRQISTDTQYF.

The CDR3 sequence: CASMPQGTEAFF. The CDR3 DNA is TGTGCCAGCATGCCACAGGGGACTGAAGCTTTCTTT. The chain joins TRBV28 to TRBJ1-1; 7 nucleotides align to TRBD1. V lost 7 bases, J lost 5 bases, and 4 bases stayed unmatched. Per the germline V gene, CDR1 is MDHEN and CDR2 is SYDVKM. This CDR3 is 12 amino acids long.

This chain connects TRBV6-5 to TRBJ2-3; tentatively, D is TRBD2 (5 bases). Germline assignment: CDR1 MNHEY and CDR2 SVGAGI. This CDR3 has 15 amino acids. The V end lost 7 bases, the J end lost 3 bases, and 17 bases lay between the germline ends. CDR3 residues: CASTQLDYCTDTQYF. For the CDR3, the DNA is TGTGCCAGCACCCAACTAGATTATTGTACAGATACGCAGTATTTT.

The V call is TRBV5-1, the J call TRBJ1-3; D not certain. This CDR3 is 15 amino acids long. CDR1 is SGHRS and CDR2 is YFSETQ in the germline V gene. With 0 bases removed from V and 1 base from J, the gap between germline ends came to 8 bases. Here the CDR3 DNA reads TGCGCCAGCAGCTTGGATCGGGTTTCTGGAAACACCATATATTTT. As protein: CASSLDRVSGNTIYF.

The chain employs TRBV15 and TRBJ2-2, with a tentative D call TRBD2 (6 bases). Germline V gene lookup returns CDR1 LNHNV and CDR2 YYDKDF (reference sequence). V dropped 3 bases and J dropped 4 bases, with 12 bases sitting between them. The CDR3 spans 15 residues. CDR3 nucleotide sequence: TGTGCCACCAGCAGCCACCGGGGGAGCACCGGGGAGCTGTTTTTT. Translated: CATSSHRGSTGELFF.

This clone was observed at least ten times. The V gene is TRBV10-3, the J gene TRBJ2-2, with D perhaps matching TRBD1 or TRBD2 (5 bases each). The germline V and J ends were trimmed by 5 bases and 9 bases, with 16 bases remaining between them. The CDR3 is 14 amino acids. Germline-derived CDR1 and CDR2 are ENHRY and SYGVKD. The CDR3 coding sequence is TGTGCCATCAGTACCGGGACCCTCAGTAGGGAGCTGTTTTTT. Its translation is CAISTGTLSRELFF.

This rearrangement joins TRBV5-8 to TRBJ1-1; D is perhaps TRBD1 (6 bases). Germline V lookup: CDR1 SGHTS, CDR2 YDEGEE. Deletions cut 2 bases from V and 5 bases from J, with 10 bases between. The CDR3 covers 13 residues. The DNA of the CDR3 is TGTGCCAGCAGCTTAACAGGGTTGACTGAAGCTTTCTTT. Protein sequence: CASSLTGLTEAFF. The variable domain in full, completed from reference TRBV5-8 and TRBJ1-1, reads EAGVTQSPTHLIKTRGQQATLRCSPISGHTSVYWYQQALGLGLQFLLWYDEGEERNRGNFPPRFSGRQFPNYSSELNVNALELEDSALYLCASSLTGLTEAFFGQGTRLTVV.

The V gene is TRBV11-2, the J gene TRBJ2-5; TRBD1 matches at 7 bases. J was trimmed by 3 bases and V by 6 bases; bases with no gene match: 10. Germline loops: CDR1 SGHAT, CDR2 FQNNGV. This CDR3 has 15 amino acids. The CDR3 region has the DNA TGTGCCAGCAGACGCCCGGGACAGAAGAAAGAGACCCAGTACTTC. Its protein product is CASRRPGQKKETQYF.

In this sample, this clone turned up once. The V gene is TRBV7-6, the J gene TRBJ1-6, with 8 bases fitting TRBD1. Per germline, CDR1 SGHVS and CDR2 FNYEAQ. The CDR3 loop spans 17 amino acids. Germline trimming cut 0 bases from V and 11 bases from J; bases unmatched to any gene: 12. The DNA for the CDR3 is TGTGCCAGCAGCTTAGCTACGTACGGACAGGGAAATCCACCCCTCCACTTT. Its translation is CASSLATYGQGNPPLHF.